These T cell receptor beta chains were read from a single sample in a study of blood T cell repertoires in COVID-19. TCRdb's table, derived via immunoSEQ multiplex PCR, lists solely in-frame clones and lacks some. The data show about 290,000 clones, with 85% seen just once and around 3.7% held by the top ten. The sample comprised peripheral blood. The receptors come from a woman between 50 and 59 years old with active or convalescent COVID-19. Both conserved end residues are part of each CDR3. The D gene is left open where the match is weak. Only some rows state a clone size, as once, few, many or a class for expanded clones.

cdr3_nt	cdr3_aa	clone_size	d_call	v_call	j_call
TGTGCCAGCAGTGAAGGGAGCGCCCGGGGAAGAGGTGGCTACACCTTC	CASSEGSARGRGGYTF	NA	NA	TRBV2	TRBJ1-2
TGTGCCAGCAGCTTCGGGACAGACACGACTGAAGCTTTCTTT	CASSFGTDTTEAFF	NA	TRBD1	TRBV7-9	TRBJ1-1
TGTGCCAGCAGCTTGGCGGCGGGGGCCGCCAAAAACATTCAGTACTTC	CASSLAAGAAKNIQYF	NA	NA	TRBV5-4	TRBJ2-4
TGTGCCAGCAGCACCCGGAGAAGCGGGATAGCCTACGAGCAGTACTTC	CASSTRRSGIAYEQYF	NA	TRBD2	TRBV7-9	TRBJ2-7
TGTGCCAGCAGCGTAGCCCCCGGTAACTCTGGGGCCAACGTCCTGACTTTC	CASSVAPGNSGANVLTF	NA	NA	TRBV9	TRBJ2-6
TGTGCCAGCAGCCCTCGCCTAGGCCAGCCCCAGCATTTT	CASSPRLGQPQHF	NA	NA	TRBV3-1/TRBV3-2	TRBJ1-5
TGTGCCAGCCCCCGGGACAGCTACAATGAGCAGTTCTTC	CASPRDSYNEQFF	NA	TRBD1	TRBV6-5	TRBJ2-1
TGTGCCATCAGTGATCCGAGGACAGGAGCTTCAATAGAGCAGTTCTTC	CAISDPRTGASIEQFF	NA	TRBD1	TRBV10-3	TRBJ2-1
TGCGCCAGCAGTTTTGTATCGACAGGGTCCTACGAGCAGTACTTC	CASSFVSTGSYEQYF	NA	TRBD1	TRBV5-1	TRBJ2-7
TGTGCCAGCAGTCAAACGCGCGGGATGGACCGGGAGCTGTTTTTT	CASSQTRGMDRELFF	few	NA	TRBV2	TRBJ2-2
TGCGCCAGCAGCCGATACAGCGGGCCGCTCACCTACGAGCAGTACTTC	CASSRYSGPLTYEQYF	NA	NA	TRBV4-1	TRBJ2-7
TGTGCCAGCAGCGTAGTCCCACTAGCGGGAGTCACGCCGTATAATGAGCAGTTCTTC	CASSVVPLAGVTPYNEQFF	NA	TRBD2	TRBV9	TRBJ2-1
TGTGCCAGCCGACCGGGGAGATCCCGTTACGAGCAGTACTTC	CASRPGRSRYEQYF	NA	NA	TRBV6-5	TRBJ2-7
TGTGCCAGCAGCCAAGCGGTACTAGCGGTGGAAGAGCAGTTCTTC	CASSQAVLAVEEQFF	NA	TRBD2	TRBV3-1/TRBV3-2	TRBJ2-1
TGTGCCTGTCGACAGCCCTTCCAAGAGACCCAGTACTTC	CACRQPFQETQYF	once	NA	TRBV2	TRBJ2-5
TGTGCCAGCAGCTTAGGGGCTAGCGGGCCCTACAATGAGCAGTTCTTC	CASSLGASGPYNEQFF	NA	TRBD2	TRBV7-2	TRBJ2-1
TGTGCCAGCAGTGGCCGAGATCTAGCGGGAGAATCCGATGAGCAGTTCTTC	CASSGRDLAGESDEQFF	few	TRBD2	TRBV6-1	TRBJ2-1
TGTGCCAGCAGTTTCACCAGGGGGAGAGGCAATCAGCCCCAGCATTTT	CASSFTRGRGNQPQHF	NA	TRBD1	TRBV28	TRBJ1-5
TGCGCCAGCAGCCTCCTGGGGACAGGGCTTCGGAGCTCCTACAATGAGCAGTTCTTC	CASSLLGTGLRSSYNEQFF	NA	TRBD1	TRBV5-1	TRBJ2-1
TGTGCCAGCAGCCCCGGGACTAGCGGGACCAATGAGCAGTTCTTC	CASSPGTSGTNEQFF	NA	TRBD2	TRBV7-7	TRBJ2-1
TGCAGCGTTCCTGAGGGATTGGGCGGGGAGCTGTTTTTT	CSVPEGLGGELFF	NA	NA	TRBV29-1	TRBJ2-2
TGTGCCAGTAGTAAAGGACAGGGAATTTTTGCGAACACCGGGGAGCTGTTTTTT	CASSKGQGIFANTGELFF	NA	TRBD1	TRBV19	TRBJ2-2
TGTGCCACCAGCCGATCCCGACTAGCGGGAGCGGGAGAGCAGTTCTTC	CATSRSRLAGAGEQFF	NA	TRBD2	TRBV15	TRBJ2-1
TGTGCCAGCAGCTTAGCACGGTCCGGGGAGCTGTTTTTT	CASSLARSGELFF	NA	NA	TRBV7-6	TRBJ2-2
TGTGCCAGCAGCGTAGCAGGGGGAGGATTCGTTGACATTCAGTACTTC	CASSVAGGGFVDIQYF	NA	NA	TRBV9	TRBJ2-4
TGTGCCAGCAGCTTCTCTGCGGGAATGGGCAAAAACATTCAGTACTTC	CASSFSAGMGKNIQYF	NA	NA	TRBV7-2	TRBJ2-4
TGTGCCAGCAGCTTAGGGACTAGCGGGAGGGGAGAGACCCAGTACTTC	CASSLGTSGRGETQYF	NA	TRBD2	TRBV5-4	TRBJ2-5
TGCGCCAGCAGTGCACAGGGGGGTGGCTACACCTTC	CASSAQGGGYTF	NA	TRBD1	TRBV10-2	TRBJ1-2
TGCAGCGTTGAAGGGGCTCGGGGGGAAGAGACCCAGTACTTC	CSVEGARGEETQYF	NA	TRBD2	TRBV29-1	TRBJ2-5
TGTGCCACCAGTGCCCGGGGTTATAATTCACCCCTCCACTTT	CATSARGYNSPLHF	NA	NA	TRBV24-1	TRBJ1-6
TGCGCCAGCAGCTGGGGAGACAAGAAGGTAAATCAGCCCCAGCATTTT	CASSWGDKKVNQPQHF	NA	NA	TRBV4-1	TRBJ1-5
TGTGCCAGCAGTGAATTAGGGGTAGCCTCGCAGTTCTTC	CASSELGVASQFF	NA	NA	TRBV6-1	TRBJ2-1
TGTGCCAGCAGTGAAGCTTCGGGGGGATATGGCTACACCTTC	CASSEASGGYGYTF	NA	NA	TRBV2	TRBJ1-2
TGTGCCAGCACTGGGACATGGAACTATGGCTACACCTTC	CASTGTWNYGYTF	once	NA	TRBV6-5	TRBJ1-2
TGTGCCTGGAGTGTACTCAGTCTCGGGGGGCAGTTCTTC	CAWSVLSLGGQFF	NA	NA	TRBV30	TRBJ2-1
TGTGCCAGCACCGACAGGGGGACTGAAGCTTTCTTT	CASTDRGTEAFF	NA	TRBD1	TRBV25-1	TRBJ1-1
TGTGCCAGCGGCCCCCCCGGGACTAACGGTGAAAAACTGTTTTTT	CASGPPGTNGEKLFF	NA	NA	TRBV27	TRBJ1-4
TGTGCCAGCAGTTGGACAGGCAAACAGCCCCAGCATTTT	CASSWTGKQPQHF	NA	TRBD1	TRBV6-5	TRBJ1-5
TGCGCCAGCAGCCAAGGAGTCTCCAGCGGGGGCTACAATGAGCAGTTCTTC	CASSQGVSSGGYNEQFF	NA	TRBD2	TRBV4-1	TRBJ2-1
TGTGCCAGCAACAGGGAGGGTCAGCCCCAGCATTTT	CASNREGQPQHF	once	NA	TRBV2	TRBJ1-5
TGTGCCAGCAGCCAAGATACTAGCGGGAAGTTTATAGCCAAAAACATTCAGTACTTC	CASSQDTSGKFIAKNIQYF	NA	TRBD2	TRBV4-2	TRBJ2-4
TGCAGTGCTAGTAGTAGCGGGAGAGGGGAAGAGACCCAGTACTTC	CSASSSGRGEETQYF	NA	TRBD2	TRBV20-1	TRBJ2-5
TGTGCCAGTAGGGAGGACCCCTCCTTTCACTATGGCTACACCTTC	CASREDPSFHYGYTF	NA	NA	TRBV19	TRBJ1-2
TGTGCCAGCAGACCCGATCCTCTAGCGGGACGCTCCTACGAGCAGTACTTC	CASRPDPLAGRSYEQYF	NA	TRBD2	TRBV2	TRBJ2-7
TGTGCCAGCAGCTTGGATGTTGAGAGGGCTGGAAACACCATATATTTT	CASSLDVERAGNTIYF	NA	NA	TRBV5-4	TRBJ1-3